The clone carrying this T cell receptor beta chain showed up just a few times. No antigen is known for it. V lost 5 bases, J lost 7 bases, and 15 bases lay in between. The CDR3 length is 15 residues. Individual cDNA molecules received unique molecular identifiers during library preparation. Via MiXCR, TCRdb re-called the 5' RACE reads, giving one row per CDR3 protein. The sample includes more than 70,000 distinct CDR3 sequences, about 11% seen only once; the top ten take around 11%. This sample is drawn from a study of early T cells in non-severe SARS-CoV-2 infection. The wider study: Sequencing targeted bulk RNA from unsorted whole blood, leaving chains unpaired. The study's findings and limits: Reliance on VDJdb matching favored anti-spike CD8 responses; private and CD4 specificities were missed.

The material sequenced was whole blood, taken at baseline. The rearrangement joins TRBV12-3 or TRBV12-4 to TRBJ1-6, with D possibly TRBD1 on 5 matching bases. This clonotype originated in an adult who was a healthcare worker with PCR-confirmed SARS-CoV-2 infection or an uninfected control (not recorded which). CDR3: CASSNNPTENSPLHF. The DNA of the CDR3 is TGTGCCAGCAGTAATAACCCGACAGAGAATTCACCCCTCCACTTT.